This passage covers 25 T cell receptor beta chains from one sample sequenced in a study of post-analysis software for immune sequencing data. Regarding the study as a whole: A few TRBV segments appeared more often in patients than in controls, and TRBV5-6, TRBV5-1 and TRBV20-1 were among these.

For these TCRs, the target antigens are not known. TCR beta cDNA libraries had unique molecular identifiers. TCRdb ran MiXCR on the PCR reads and lists one entry per CDR3 protein. The sample lists 700,000 to 800,000 distinct CDR3 sequences; 25% to 30% were seen once. Source material: blood. All receptors come from a girl between 10 and 17 years old with multiple sclerosis.

This clonotype was counted between two and nine times. J is TRBJ2-7 and V is TRBV7-2; 9 positions agree with TRBD2. V shed 3 bases, J shed 2 bases, and the junction held 11 bases outside the gene matches. The CDR3 consists of 17 residues. Germline lookup yields CDR1 SGHTA and CDR2 FQGNSA. CDR3 amino acids: CASSFQGSGRGAYEQYF. CDR3 bases: TGTGCCAGCAGCTTTCAGGGTAGCGGGAGAGGGGCCTACGAGCAGTACTTC.

The chain has TRBV6-6 and TRBJ2-1, with 8 bases lining up with TRBD2. Trimming at V came to 0 bases and at J to 5 bases, leaving 9 bases not matched to a gene. The CDR3 length is 17 residues. CDR1 and CDR2 (germline): MNHNY, SVGAGI (reference sequence). CDR3 nucleotides: TGTGCCAGCAGTTACTCGAGTACCCGGGGGGGTAACAATGAGCAGTTCTTC. Its translation: CASSYSSTRGGNNEQFF.

This sequence joins TRBV4-1 and TRBJ2-5, with 10 bases identical to TRBD2. The DNA end is more similar to TRBJ2-7, so the J call may be wrong. CDR1 is MGHRA and CDR2 is YSYEKL in the germline V gene. The CDR3 is 16 residues long. The CDR3 DNA reads TGCGCCAGCAGCCAAGAGCAGCGGGGGGGTTACTACGAGCAGTACTTC. Encoded protein: CASSQEQRGGYYEQYF.

The CDR3 DNA reads as TGTGCCAGCAGGGACCTTAGCAATCAGCCCCAGCATTTT. The encoded protein is CASRDLSNQPQHF. The chain couples TRBV6-1 to TRBJ1-5, with no clear D. Germline V gene lookup returns CDR1 MNHNS and CDR2 SASEGT. This CDR3 has 13 amino acids. Trimming removed 6 bases from V and 0 bases from J, with 6 bases in between.

This sequence joins TRBV5-1 and TRBJ1-4; no firm D call. This CDR3 has 15 amino acids. Germline lookup yields CDR1 SGHRS and CDR2 YFSETQ. The germline V and J ends were trimmed by 5 bases and 7 bases, with 18 bases remaining between them. CDR3 protein: CASSFGRAWGEKLFF. The CDR3 DNA reads TGCGCCAGCAGTTTCGGCCGGGCCTGGGGTGAAAAACTGTTTTTT.

This clonotype showed up just a few times. The chain recombines TRBV27 with TRBJ1-5; the match to TRBD1 covers 10 bases. This CDR3 has 13 amino acids. After removal of 8 bases from V and 4 bases from J, the junction contained 2 bases not matched to a gene. Germline CDR1 MNHEY, CDR2 SMNVEV (reference sequence). The CDR3 nucleotides read TGTGCCAGCCAGGGACAGGGGAATCAGCCCCAGCATTTT. Encoded protein: CASQGQGNQPQHF.

This clonotype turned up a few times. The chain has TRBV20-1 and TRBJ2-1, with 8 nucleotides matching TRBD2. V trimming: 1 base; J trimming: 4 bases; junction bases outside the gene matches: 9. Germline V gene data show CDR1 as DFQATT and CDR2 as SNEGSKA (reference sequence). The CDR3 extends over 16 amino acids. The CDR3 nucleotides are TGCAGTGCTAGAGTCGTTACTAGCGGACCATACAATGAGCAGTTCTTC. This encodes CSARVVTSGPYNEQFF.

V and J are TRBV20-1 and TRBJ1-4; TRBD1 is a possible D gene (5 bases). The germline V gene encodes CDR1 DFQATT and CDR2 SNEGSKA (reference sequence). This CDR3 region has 13 residues. The germline V and J ends were trimmed by 6 bases and 6 bases, with 14 bases remaining between them. The CDR3 nucleotides read TGCAGTGCACCCCAGGGAGGTCATGAAAAACTGTTTTTT. Its translation is CSAPQGGHEKLFF.

This clonotype occurred a few times. The rearrangement joins TRBV10-3 to TRBJ1-5; D uncertain. The CDR3 contains 14 residues. V was pared by 10 bases and J by 5 bases, with 18 bases between. Germline V CDR1 and CDR2: ENHRY, SYGVKD. The CDR3 nucleotides read TGTGCCACCGCGACGGTCCCGGGAGATCAGCCCCAGCATTTT. Its protein is CATATVPGDQPQHF.

This clonotype was detected only a few times. The chain links TRBV28 to TRBJ1-5, with D unresolved. Germline V CDR1 and CDR2: MDHEN, SYDVKM. The CDR3 contains 14 residues. Trimming took off 8 bases at V and 7 bases at J, with 18 bases between the two ends. The CDR3: CASRIAGSRQPQHF. The CDR3 nucleotides read TGTGCCAGCCGCATCGCGGGGTCTAGGCAGCCCCAGCATTTT.

This clonotype was observed once. The rearrangement uses TRBV20-1 and TRBJ2-1; D gene unclear. Trimming removed 5 bases from V and 1 base from J, with 15 bases in between. The CDR3 consists of 15 residues. The germline V gene has CDR1 DFQATT and CDR2 SNEGSKA (reference sequence). CDR3 coding DNA: TGCAGTGCTGGGAACCGCGGACGATCCTACAATGAGCAGTTCTTC. Residues: CSAGNRGRSYNEQFF.

J is TRBJ2-2 and V is TRBV6-1, with 12 bases matching TRBD1. CDR3 length: 16 amino acids. Germline lookup yields CDR1 MNHNS and CDR2 SASEGT. J lost 3 bases, V lost 6 bases, and 5 bases had no gene match. CDR3 sequence: CASRTGTGGYTGELFF. In nucleotides, the CDR3 is TGTGCCAGCAGGACCGGGACAGGGGGCTACACCGGGGAGCTGTTTTTT.

The CDR3 bases are TGTGCCAGCTACCCTACCCCAGGACAGGGGCCAATAGGGGATGAAAAACTGTTTTTT. Protein: CASYPTPGQGPIGDEKLFF. J is TRBJ1-4 and V is TRBV12-3 or TRBV12-4; 9 bases map to TRBD1. This CDR3 spans 19 amino acids. J lost 6 bases, V lost 8 bases, and 22 bases had no gene match.

The rearrangement joins TRBV29-1 to TRBJ2-3; D is possibly TRBD2 (5 bases). Germline assignment: CDR1 SQVTM and CDR2 ANQGSEA. This CDR3 spans 13 amino acids. The ends were cut back, 4 bases at V and 6 bases at J, with 14 bases in the middle. CDR3 sequence (DNA): TGCAGCGTTGTATCGAGGGCCTTGGATACGCAGTATTTT. Translated, it gives CSVVSRALDTQYF.

The chain recombines TRBV6-2 or TRBV6-3 with TRBJ2-1, with a weak D call TRBD2 (5 bases). CDR1 MNHEY and CDR2 SVGEGT come from the germline V gene. The germline V and J ends were trimmed by 0 bases and 8 bases, with 17 bases remaining between them. CDR3 length: 16 residues. The CDR3 sequence is CASSYSAGDFDDEQFF. DNA of the CDR3: TGTGCCAGCAGTTACTCAGCCGGGGATTTCGACGATGAGCAGTTCTTC.

This clonotype was seen only a few times. The gene calls are TRBV20-1 and TRBJ2-3; 11 nucleotides match TRBD2. Trimming removed 5 bases from V and 6 bases from J; junction bases left unmatched: 10. The CDR3 totals 15 residues. CDR1 is DFQATT and CDR2 is SNEGSKA in the germline V gene (reference sequence). CDR3 nucleotides: TGCAGTGCTGGCCCTACTAGCGGGAGTACCGATACGCAGTATTTT. Encoded protein: CSAGPTSGSTDTQYF.

About this clonotype itself: This may arise from a read error, as a much more abundant clone is one base away. The chain recombines TRBV4-3 with TRBJ2-6, with no clear D. CDR3 size: 13 residues. Per the germline V gene, CDR1 is LGHNA and CDR2 is YSLEER. V lost 1 base, J lost 5 bases, and 3 bases lay in between. The CDR3 region has the DNA TGCGCCAGCAGCCAAGCTAGGGCCAACGTCCTGACTTTC. It is translated as CASSQARANVLTF.

There are a few counts of this clonotype. The CDR3 nucleotides read TGTGCCAGCAGTTTAGCGAGGGCTCGCCGAAATTCACCCCTCCACTTT. It encodes CASSLARARRNSPLHF. The V gene is TRBV12-3 or TRBV12-4, the J gene TRBJ1-6, with D unresolved. The V end was cut by 0 bases, the J end by 7 bases, with 13 bases between. CDR3 length equals 16 residues.

The table lists this clonotype with a few counts. The V call is TRBV20-1, the J call TRBJ2-3; a possible D gene is TRBD2 (5 bases). This CDR3 has 11 residues. Germline values: CDR1 DFQATT, CDR2 SNEGSKA (reference sequence). V lost 7 bases, J lost 6 bases, and 11 bases lay in between. The CDR3 loop reads CSGAGSDTQYF. CDR3 sequence (DNA): TGCAGTGGGGCGGGCAGCGATACGCAGTATTTT.

This clonotype has a handful of counts. V is TRBV6-2 or TRBV6-3 and J is TRBJ1-2; D is unresolved. The length of the CDR3 is 14 residues. Germline assignment: CDR1 MNHEY and CDR2 SVGEGT. V lost 4 bases and J 4 bases, leaving 13 bases between the germline ends. The CDR3 DNA is TGTGCCAGCAGTTCGCTGACAAGCGTCTATGGCTACACCTTC. Translating it yields CASSSLTSVYGYTF.

This clonotype has only a few counts. The rearrangement uses TRBV18 and TRBJ2-3, with D perhaps assigned TRBD1 or TRBD2 (5 bases each). Germline CDR1 is KGHSH and CDR2 is LQKENI. Trimming removed 3 bases from V and 4 bases from J, with 14 bases in between. This CDR3 is built from 15 residues. The CDR3 DNA is TGTGCCAGCTCACCGGGACGGCAAGGGGCAGATACGCAGTATTTT. The encoded protein is CASSPGRQGADTQYF.

This clonotype was counted only a few times. This chain uses TRBV6-5 with TRBJ1-2; no reliable D call. Trimming removed 4 bases at V and 2 bases at J, with 8 bases between. Germline CDR1 reads MNHEY; CDR2 reads SVGAGI. The CDR3 runs to 13 residues. In nucleotides, the CDR3 is TGTGCCAGCAGTTCAGGATGGAACTATGGCTACACCTTC. Amino acid sequence: CASSSGWNYGYTF.

V and J are TRBV2 and TRBJ2-1; TRBD2 matches 7 bases. Germline V gene data show CDR1 as SNHLY and CDR2 as FYNNEI. The V segment lost 2 bases and the J segment 2 bases; nucleotides outside the gene matches: 6. CDR3 length equals 16 residues. The CDR3 DNA reads TGTGCCAGCAGTGAAAAACTAGCGAGCACCTACAATGAGCAGTTCTTC. Translated: CASSEKLASTYNEQFF. Full variable domain (outside the CDR3, taken from reference TRBV2 and TRBJ2-1): EPEVTQTPSHQVTQMGQEVILRCVPISNHLYFYWYRQILGQKVEFLVSFYNNEISEKSEIFDDQFSVERPDGSNFTLKIRSTKLEDSAMYFCASSEKLASTYNEQFFGPGTRLTVL.

Notes on this clonotype: This could be a read error, since a much larger clone is one nucleotide away. The chain couples TRBV29-1 to TRBJ2-5; no reliable D call. Per the germline V gene, CDR1 is SQVTM and CDR2 is ANQGSEA. Deletions cut 6 bases from V and 11 bases from J, with 13 bases between. CDR3 length: 10 amino acids. CDR3 loop: CSVGYNEQYF. Here the CDR3 DNA reads TGCAGCGTAGGGTACAATGAGCAGTACTTC.

The table lists this clonotype with a few counts. J is TRBJ2-1 and V is TRBV2; TRBD2 agrees at 12 bases. The junction had 9 bases not matched to a gene; V was cut back by 4 bases and J by 8 bases. The germline V gene has CDR1 SNHLY and CDR2 FYNNEI. This CDR3 has 16 residues. The CDR3 loop is CASSVTSGGPRHEQFF. The CDR3 region has the DNA TGTGCCAGCAGTGTAACTAGCGGGGGGCCCCGACATGAGCAGTTCTTC.